This T cell receptor (beta chain) was obtained from a study of blood T cell repertoires in COVID-19. Across the whole study: The origin of the acute and convalescent COVID-19 samples was the United States, Italy and Spain.

The CDR3 totals 14 residues. This table comes from immunoSEQ multiplex PCR, and its TCRdb copy is limited to in-frame clones, with some not included. The data hold 250,000 to 350,000 clones, with roughly 90% observed a single time. This sequence joins TRBV21-1 and TRBJ2-7; the D call of TRBD2 is as the table states it, not checked on the DNA. TRBV21-1 is classified as a pseudogene. This sequence was found in a woman between 50 and 59 years old with active or convalescent COVID-19. The sample consisted of peripheral blood. This CDR3 is CASSVLPAGYEQYF. The CDR3 DNA follows: TGTGCCAGCAGCGTCTTACCGGCGGGCTACGAGCAGTACTTC.